Listed here are 31 T cell receptor beta chains from one sample, sequenced in a study of neurological immune-mediated disorders. Time point indicated: technical triplicate 3. TCRdb redid the calling of the 5' RACE reads with MiXCR, one entry per CDR3 protein. The sample has about 44,000 distinct CDR3 sequences, around a fifth seen once; the top ten hold about 4.5%. What was sequenced was PBMCs. The source of these receptors is a man aged 55 to 70 with HTLV-1-associated myelopathy (HAM/TSP).

The table lists this clonotype with many counts. The chain couples TRBV20-1 to TRBJ1-1; possibly TRBD1 for D (5 bases). The germline gives CDR1 DFQATT, CDR2 SNEGSKA (reference sequence). V was cut by 5 bases and J by 5 bases, with 12 bases left in between. CDR3 length: 12 residues. In DNA, the CDR3 is TGCAGTGCTGATCAAGGGGAAACTGAAGCTTTCTTT. Translation: CSADQGETEAFF.

This clonotype was recorded once. V and J are TRBV20-1 and TRBJ2-5; D possibly matches TRBD1 or TRBD2 (5 bases each). Germline CDR1 DFQATT, CDR2 SNEGSKA (reference sequence). Trimming took 2 bases from V and 9 from J, leaving 16 bases between them. The CDR3 sequence is 13 residues long. In DNA form, the CDR3 reads TGCAGTGCTAGACTTAACTATGGGGGACCCCAGTACTTC. Its translation is CSARLNYGGPQYF.

This clonotype showed up just a few times. The J gene is TRBJ2-7, the V gene TRBV15; 10 nucleotides align to TRBD2. Germline loops: CDR1 LNHNV, CDR2 YYDKDF (reference sequence). The CDR3 contains 15 residues. The junction had 13 bases not matched to a gene; V was cut back by 8 bases and J by 6 bases. The CDR3 spells CATSRVASGSGEQYF. The CDR3 region has the DNA TGTGCCACCTCCCGGGTCGCTAGCGGGAGTGGCGAGCAGTACTTC.

This clonotype was counted at least ten times. The chain employs TRBV7-2 and TRBJ2-3, with 9 bases identical to TRBD1. Germline CDR1 and CDR2: SGHTA and FQGNSA. The trim removed 4 bases at V and 4 bases at J, leaving 6 bases unmatched. The length of the CDR3 is 15 residues. DNA of the CDR3: TGTGCCAGCAGCTCCGGGACAGGGAGTTCAGATACGCAGTATTTT. It yields the protein CASSSGTGSSDTQYF.

This clonotype was seen at least ten times. This sequence joins TRBV7-2 and TRBJ2-5; 9 bases match TRBD1. Trimming cost V 5 bases and J 4 bases; bases outside gene matches: 8. Germline values: CDR1 SGHTA, CDR2 FQGNSA. The CDR3 runs to 15 residues. The DNA of the CDR3 is TGTGCCAGCAGCCCGCAACGGGACAGGGTAGAGACCCAGTACTTC. It codes for CASSPQRDRVETQYF. Full variable domain (remainder filled in from reference TRBV7-2 and TRBJ2-5): GAGVSQSPSNKVTEKGKDVELRCDPISGHTALYWYRQSLGQGLEFLIYFQGNSAPDKSGLPSDRFSAERTGGSVSTLTIQRTQQEDSAVYLCASSPQRDRVETQYFGPGTRLLVL.

This clonotype was picked up many times. The chain links TRBV7-2 to TRBJ1-2; maybe TRBD1 (5 bases). Germline values: CDR1 SGHTA, CDR2 FQGNSA. There are 15 residues in the CDR3. Trimming pared 2 bases from V and 2 bases from J, leaving 12 bases between. As DNA, the CDR3 is TGTGCCAGCAGCTTATTTGGGGGACTAAACTATGGCTACACCTTC. It yields the protein CASSLFGGLNYGYTF. The full variable domain, its missing parts supplied by reference TRBV7-2 and TRBJ1-2, is GAGVSQSPSNKVTEKGKDVELRCDPISGHTALYWYRQSLGQGLEFLIYFQGNSAPDKSGLPSDRFSAERTGGSVSTLTIQRTQQEDSAVYLCASSLFGGLNYGYTFGSGTRLTVV.

The table lists this clonotype with many counts. The chain combines TRBV29-1 with TRBJ2-7; maybe TRBD2 (7 bases). V was shortened by 7 bases and J by 1 base, with 20 bases between the two germline ends. The CDR3 loop spans 15 amino acids. Germline V gene sequence: CDR1 SQVTM, CDR2 ANQGSEA. CDR3: CSAYSNRGASYEQYF. CDR3 sequence (DNA): TGCAGCGCCTATTCGAATCGGGGGGCGTCCTACGAGCAGTACTTC.

There are many counts of this clonotype. J is TRBJ2-5 and V is TRBV20-1; tentative D call: TRBD2 (5 bases). Germline V gene sequence: CDR1 DFQATT, CDR2 SNEGSKA (reference sequence). Trimming removed 3 bases from V and 5 bases from J, with 10 bases in between. The CDR3 loop spans 12 amino acids. Here the CDR3 reads CSARSPGETQYF. Here the CDR3 DNA reads TGCAGTGCTAGGAGTCCGGGGGAGACCCAGTACTTC.

V and J are TRBV20-1 and TRBJ2-5, with D tentatively TRBD2 (6 bases). Germline V gives CDR1 DFQATT, CDR2 SNEGSKA (reference sequence). With 1 base removed from V and 5 bases from J, the gap between germline ends came to 17 bases. The CDR3 loop spans 15 amino acids. The CDR3 sequence: CSARGPGLASETQYF. CDR3 DNA sequence: TGCAGTGCTAGAGGGCCGGGACTCGCCTCGGAGACCCAGTACTTC.

This clonotype was recorded at least ten times. V and J are TRBV25-1 and TRBJ1-3, with D perhaps matching TRBD1 (6 bases). The CDR3 has 16 amino acids. CDR1 MGHDK and CDR2 SYGVNS come from the germline V gene. V was shortened by 7 bases and J by 0 bases, with 16 bases between the two germline ends. CDR3 region: CASMPGAWGSGNTIYF. The CDR3 coding sequence is TGTGCCAGCATGCCGGGGGCCTGGGGCTCTGGAAACACCATATATTTT.

This clonotype appeared many times. The chain recombines TRBV27 with TRBJ2-1; D is unclear. Trimming shortened V by 4 bases and J by 5 bases, and 18 bases separated the two germline ends. This CDR3 has 16 amino acids. Per the germline V gene, CDR1 is MNHEY and CDR2 is SMNVEV (reference sequence). CDR3 loop: CASSYAQRLKNNEQFF. CDR3 in DNA: TGTGCCAGCAGTTACGCACAGAGACTCAAAAACAATGAGCAGTTCTTC.

Many counts were recorded for this clonotype. J is TRBJ1-1 and V is TRBV29-1; possible D gene TRBD1, 6 bases. This CDR3 contains 13 residues. Germline V lookup: CDR1 SQVTM, CDR2 ANQGSEA. With 5 bases removed from V and 2 bases from J, the gap between germline ends came to 12 bases. CDR3 nucleotide sequence: TGCAGCGTTCGCAGGACAGTTAACACTGAAGCTTTCTTT. It specifies CSVRRTVNTEAFF. The full variable domain, its missing parts supplied by reference TRBV29-1 and TRBJ1-1, is SAVISQKPSRDICQRGTSLTIQCQVDSQVTMMFWYRQQPGQSLTLIATANQGSEATYESGFVIDKFPISRPNLTFSTLTVSNMSPEDSSIYLCSVRRTVNTEAFFGQGTRLTVV.

This clonotype came up many times. This rearrangement joins TRBV19 to TRBJ2-7, with D hard to call. Germline-derived CDR1 and CDR2 are LNHDA and SQIVND (reference sequence). CDR3 length: 14 residues. V was shortened by 1 base and J by 5 bases, with 12 bases between the two germline ends. DNA for the CDR3: TGTGCCAGTAGTATAGCCCGCAGGTCCCACGAGCAGTACTTC. As protein: CASSIARRSHEQYF. Full variable domain (missing parts from reference TRBV19 and TRBJ2-7): DGGITQSPKYLFRKEGQNVTLSCEQNLNHDAMYWYRQDPGQGLRLIYYSQIVNDFQKGDIAEGYSVSREKKESFPLTVTSAQKNPTAFYLCASSIARRSHEQYFGPGTRLTVT.

This clonotype was seen ten or more times. The chain is built from TRBV2 and TRBJ2-6, with D perhaps TRBD1 (6 bases). Between the trimmed V and J ends, which lost 4 bases and 1 base, there was a span of 14 bases. Looked up from germline, CDR1 is SNHLY and CDR2 is FYNNEI. The CDR3 is 17 residues long. The CDR3 DNA reads as TGTGCCAGCAGTGGACAACAAGGGGGTTCTGGGGCCAACGTCCTGACTTTC. Encoded protein: CASSGQQGGSGANVLTF.

This clonotype was detected many times. The rearrangement uses TRBV2 and TRBJ2-3; D is uncertain. The CDR3 is 14 amino acids. The germline V gene has CDR1 SNHLY and CDR2 FYNNEI. Trimming removed 6 bases from V and 2 bases from J, with 12 bases in between. The CDR3 loop reads CASREWRYTDTQYF. CDR3 nucleotides: TGTGCCAGCAGGGAGTGGCGGTACACAGATACGCAGTATTTT.

Points on this clonotype: Just one base apart from a much larger clone, this may be a read error. The genes are TRBV28 and TRBJ1-4; no firm D call. Germline V gene data show CDR1 as MDHEN and CDR2 as SYDVKM. V was trimmed by 6 bases and J by 8 bases, leaving 16 bases between them. The CDR3 has 14 amino acids. CDR3 sequence (DNA): TGTGCCAGCAGCCGACCCGAGGGTGAAGAAAAACTGTTTTTT. Translated, it gives CASSRPEGEEKLFF.

A remark on this clonotype: Since the CDR3 does not end with the conserved phenylalanine or tryptophan, this likely comes from a read error. The DNA is left out, because the CDR3 cannot be placed on it with certainty; the CDR3 is given as TCRdb lists it. This chain joins TRBV29-1 and TRBJ2-1. Per germline, CDR1 SQVTM and CDR2 ANQGSEA. 11 amino acids form the CDR3, both terminal residues included. CDR3 region: CSVGRVNEKFL.

This clonotype was recorded many times. CDR3 DNA sequence: TGTGCCAGCAGCGTAGGGGGAGGGACTAGCGGGATAAATGAGCAGTTCTTC. Translated, it gives CASSVGGGTSGINEQFF. The chain has TRBV9 and TRBJ2-1; 13 bases agree with TRBD2. The CDR3 has 17 amino acids. Germline V gene lookup returns CDR1 SGDLS and CDR2 YYNGEE. V was pared by 0 bases and J by 7 bases, with 7 bases of the junction left unmatched.

This chain links TRBV19 with TRBJ2-1, with 9 bases that match TRBD1. V lost 4 bases to trimming and J lost 6 bases; unmatched junction nucleotides: 10. Per the germline V gene, CDR1 is LNHDA and CDR2 is SQIVND (reference sequence). The CDR3 runs to 16 residues. Here the CDR3 DNA reads TGTGCCAGTAGTAATCCTCGGACAGGGGAGGTCAATGAGCAGTTCTTC. Its protein product is CASSNPRTGEVNEQFF.

Details on this clonotype: A clone one base away is much larger, so this may be a read error. The CDR3 bases are TGCGCCAGCGGTGTGAAGGGGGAGACCCAGTACTTC. Residues: CASGVKGETQYF. The rearrangement links TRBV10-2 to TRBJ2-5, with D tentatively TRBD1 (5 bases). Trimming took 8 bases from V and 5 from J, leaving 12 bases between them. The germline V gene encodes CDR1 WSHSY and CDR2 SAAADI. The CDR3 covers 12 residues.

This clonotype was recorded many times. This chain connects TRBV20-1 to TRBJ2-2, with 13 nucleotides matching TRBD2. CDR1 and CDR2 from the germline V gene are DFQATT and SNEGSKA (reference sequence). After removal of 3 bases from V and 0 bases from J, the junction contained 16 bases not matched to a gene. The CDR3 spans 21 residues. For the CDR3, the DNA is TGCAGTGCTAGGGGCCAACACGGGACTAGCGGGGAGCCGACGAACACCGGGGAGCTGTTTTTT. Its translation: CSARGQHGTSGEPTNTGELFF.

This clonotype was counted ten times or more. This chain links TRBV7-2 with TRBJ2-5; the D is unclear. The CDR3 is 13 residues long. The V end was cut by 5 bases, the J end by 5 bases, with 12 bases between. Germline V gene lookup returns CDR1 SGHTA and CDR2 FQGNSA. The CDR3 sequence is CASSLGFLETQYF. The CDR3 DNA reads TGTGCCAGCAGCCTGGGGTTTTTGGAGACCCAGTACTTC. Based on the CDR3 plus reference TRBV7-2 and TRBJ2-5, the full variable domain is GAGVSQSPSNKVTEKGKDVELRCDPISGHTALYWYRQSLGQGLEFLIYFQGNSAPDKSGLPSDRFSAERTGGSVSTLTIQRTQQEDSAVYLCASSLGFLETQYFGPGTRLLVL.

The table lists this clonotype with many counts. The V gene is TRBV11-3, the J gene TRBJ1-3; no reliable D call. Trimming shortened V by 2 bases and J by 3 bases, and 14 bases separated the two germline ends. Germline loops: CDR1 SGHNT, CDR2 YENEEA. This CDR3 spans 16 amino acids. The CDR3 sequence: CASSLSRGELGNTIYF. CDR3 nucleotides: TGTGCCAGCAGCTTATCGCGGGGTGAACTTGGAAACACCATATATTTT.

A word on this clonotype: Because the CDR3 is missing its conserved closing phenylalanine or tryptophan, this is likely a read error. It is unclear where the CDR3 begins or ends on the DNA, so no DNA is shown, and the CDR3 is as TCRdb lists it. The chain employs TRBV5-1 and TRBJ2-3; the D call TRBD1 from the table was never checked on the DNA. Germline CDR1 is SGHRS and CDR2 is YFSETQ. The CDR3 is 15 residues long, ends included. CDR3 protein: CASSASGTTTDTQNL.

This clonotype was detected ten times or more. The chain is built from TRBV11-2 and TRBJ2-2, with TRBD2 as a possible D gene (5 bases). The length of the CDR3 is 13 residues. The V gene's germline CDR1 is SGHAT and CDR2 FQNNGV. Deletions cut 9 bases from V and 2 bases from J, with 10 bases between. For the CDR3, the DNA is TGTGCCAGTAGGAGGTATAACACCGGGGAGCTGTTTTTT. As protein: CASRRYNTGELFF.

This clonotype was picked up many times. The CDR3 nucleotides read TGTGCCAGCAGTCCAATTTCCGGGACAGGGGAAGAGACCCAGTACTTC. This encodes CASSPISGTGEETQYF. The chain uses TRBV12-3 or TRBV12-4 and TRBJ2-5; 10 nucleotides line up with TRBD1. There are 16 residues in the CDR3. The junction had 9 bases not matched to a gene; V was cut back by 5 bases and J by 3 bases.

This clonotype occurred many times. The V and J genes are TRBV24-1 and TRBJ2-3; tentative D call: TRBD2 (6 bases). Germline V gene data show CDR1 as KGHDR and CDR2 as SFDVKD. The CDR3 sequence is 15 residues long. V was clipped by 4 bases and J by 1 base, with 11 bases between them. CDR3 sequence: CATSDSSGGTDTQYF. The CDR3 DNA sequence: TGTGCCACCAGTGACTCCTCGGGGGGCACAGATACGCAGTATTTT.

This clonotype has at least ten counts. J is TRBJ2-2 and V is TRBV5-1; 7 positions agree with TRBD1. V gave up 1 base and J gave up 0 bases; unmatched junction bases: 9. The V gene's germline CDR1 is SGHRS and CDR2 YFSETQ. CDR3 length equals 18 residues. In DNA form, the CDR3 reads TGCGCCAGCAGCTTGTTGTTTTCGGGACAGCCGAACACCGGGGAGCTGTTTTTT. Its protein is CASSLLFSGQPNTGELFF.

The J gene is TRBJ2-2, the V gene TRBV7-2; weak D call: TRBD2 (6 bases). This CDR3 contains 13 residues. V lost 8 bases and J 3 bases, leaving 10 bases between the germline ends. Germline-derived CDR1 and CDR2 are SGHTA and FQGNSA. The CDR3 spells CASRRDYTGELFF. CDR3 coding DNA: TGTGCCAGCCGCAGGGACTACACCGGGGAGCTGTTTTTT.

This clonotype was counted at least ten times. The genes are TRBV9 and TRBJ2-1, with 9 bases fitting TRBD1. This CDR3 comprises 16 residues. Germline CDR1 reads SGDLS; CDR2 reads YYNGEE. V dropped 0 bases and J dropped 9; count of bases not matched to a gene: 10. For the CDR3, the DNA is TGTGCCAGCAGCGTAGGAACGGGACAGGGCTTTGGTGAGCAGTTCTTC. Protein sequence: CASSVGTGQGFGEQFF.

At least ten counts were recorded for this clonotype. The V call is TRBV7-9, the J call TRBJ2-5; 8 nucleotides line up with TRBD1. Per germline, CDR1 SEHNR and CDR2 FQNEAQ (reference sequence). Trimming removed 5 bases from V and 6 bases from J; junction bases left unmatched: 17. The CDR3 covers 17 residues. The CDR3 is CASSPILAGGAGKTQYF. CDR3 DNA: TGTGCCAGCAGCCCGATACTGGCAGGGGGCGCCGGAAAGACCCAGTACTTC.